The 21 T cell receptor beta chains presented below share a single source sample, sequenced in a study of monozygotic twins with inflammatory bowel disease. From the 5' RACE reads, TCRdb lists one entry per CDR3 protein and no DNA. Its table lists about 160,000 distinct CDR3 sequences. Sequencing was done on a sample of blood. These TCRs come from a human donor with ulcerative colitis or Crohn's disease, or a healthy co-twin of an affected twin (not recorded which).

V is TRBV4-2 and J is TRBJ2-7; the TCRdb call, TRBD2, lacks DNA for checking. The CDR3 contains 15 residues. In germline, CDR1 is LGHNA, CDR2 YNFKEQ. The CDR3 loop reads CASSQEQREAYEQYF.

CDR3 loop: CASSVDIRQGAGGNTIYF. This sequence joins TRBV9 and TRBJ1-3; lacking DNA, the TRBD1 call made by TCRdb goes unchecked. The CDR3 covers 18 residues. Germline lookup yields CDR1 SGDLS and CDR2 YYNGEE.

This rearrangement joins TRBV2 to TRBJ1-2; the D call of TRBD1 rests on TCRdb alone, since no DNA is present to check it. The CDR3 spans 15 residues. The germline gives CDR1 SNHLY, CDR2 FYNNEI. CDR3 sequence reads: CASRRDRGSLDGYTF. Using reference TRBV2 and TRBJ1-2 for the parts outside the CDR3, the full variable domain is EPEVTQTPSHQVTQMGQEVILRCVPISNHLYFYWYRQILGQKVEFLVSFYNNEISEKSEIFDDQFSVERPDGSNFTLKIRSTKLEDSAMYFCASRRDRGSLDGYTFGSGTRLTVV.

V and J are TRBV3-1 and TRBJ2-7. The CDR3 consists of 16 residues. Germline V gene sequence: CDR1 LGHDT, CDR2 YNNKEL (reference sequence). The CDR3 reads CASSQDSAIGSYEQYF.

V and J are TRBV18 and TRBJ1-1; TCRdb names TRBD1, which stays unverified in the absence of DNA. Germline CDR1 reads KGHSH; CDR2 reads LQKENI. This CDR3 has 16 amino acids. The chain's CDR3 is CASSPRAEPGYTEAFF.

This sequence joins TRBV5-1 and TRBJ2-5; with no DNA, the TCRdb D assignment of TRBD1 cannot be verified. The CDR3 contains 14 residues. Per the germline V gene, CDR1 is SGHRS and CDR2 is YFSETQ. The CDR3 loop is CASSLGTAGETQYF.

This chain joins TRBV5-1 and TRBJ1-4. Per germline, CDR1 SGHRS and CDR2 YFSETQ. CDR3 length: 13 amino acids. CDR3 residues: CASSLEYNEKLFF.

This chain connects TRBV20-1 to TRBJ2-1; there is no DNA to check the TCRdb D call of TRBD2. CDR1 and CDR2 from the germline V gene are DFQATT and SNEGSKA (reference sequence). The length of the CDR3 is 14 residues. CDR3 protein: CSARGLAGVREQFF.

V and J are TRBV6-5 and TRBJ1-1. The germline gives CDR1 MNHEY, CDR2 SVGAGI. The CDR3 is made up of 14 amino acids. The CDR3 is CASSYSKGNTGAFF.

The chain recombines TRBV28 with TRBJ2-7; the D call of TRBD2 rests on TCRdb alone, since no DNA is present to check it. CDR3 length: 17 residues. Looked up from germline, CDR1 is MDHEN and CDR2 is SYDVKM. This CDR3 is CASSLPPSGISSYEQYF.

The chain uses TRBV6-5 and TRBJ1-4; TCRdb indicates TRBD1, and absent DNA this call remains unverified. Germline-derived CDR1 and CDR2 are MNHEY and SVGAGI. This CDR3 contains 14 residues. Here the CDR3 reads CASSYSRGAEKLFF.

The chain has TRBV29-1 and TRBJ2-3; TCRdb lists TRBD2, though no DNA is available to test this call. The CDR3 length is 20 residues. The germline CDR1 and CDR2 sequences are SQVTM and ANQGSEA. The chain's CDR3 is CSVIYSGLAGEIRGTDTQYF.

The chain has TRBV20-1 and TRBJ2-2; TCRdb designates TRBD2, a call that cannot be tested without DNA. This CDR3 is 16 amino acids long. Germline lookup yields CDR1 DFQATT and CDR2 SNEGSKA (reference sequence). The CDR3 spells CSARVGLAGVSGELFF.

The chain is built from TRBV11-3 and TRBJ1-4. Germline CDR1 and CDR2: SGHNT and YENEEA. This CDR3 spans 18 amino acids. CDR3 sequence reads: CASSLVQVSEATNEKLFF.

This chain joins TRBV28 and TRBJ1-5; TCRdb reports TRBD1, a call that lacks DNA to check it against. Germline V gene data show CDR1 as MDHEN and CDR2 as SYDVKM. The CDR3 consists of 14 residues. CDR3 amino acids: CASSRTGTNQPQHF.

The chain combines TRBV20-1 with TRBJ2-7; the D call from TCRdb, TRBD2, cannot be confirmed without DNA. Germline values: CDR1 DFQATT, CDR2 SNEGSKA (reference sequence). There are 13 residues in the CDR3. CDR3 loop: CSAMTSGFGEQYF.

The chain recombines TRBV7-9 with TRBJ1-1; TCRdb's D gene call, TRBD1, goes unchecked for lack of DNA. The CDR3 sequence is 14 residues long. From germline, CDR1 is SEHNR and CDR2 FQNEAQ (reference sequence). The CDR3 sequence is CASSSQGVNTDAFF.

The rearrangement joins TRBV4-1 to TRBJ2-7; TCRdb selects TRBD2, and the lack of DNA leaves this call unchecked. CDR3 length: 15 amino acids. CDR1 and CDR2 (germline): MGHRA, YSYEKL. This chain's CDR3 is CASSQEPGPLHEQYF.

The J gene is TRBJ2-7, the V gene TRBV5-1; TCRdb proposes TRBD1, but this gene call is untestable without DNA. The CDR3 is 14 amino acids. Germline CDR1 SGHRS, CDR2 YFSETQ. CDR3 sequence reads: CASREQGASYEQYF.

The rearrangement links TRBV24-1 to TRBJ1-5; the TCRdb D gene call, TRBD1, has no DNA to confirm it. CDR1 KGHDR and CDR2 SFDVKD come from the germline V gene. This CDR3 comprises 14 residues. This chain's CDR3 is CATSLQGSNQPQHF.

The rearrangement joins TRBV3-1 to TRBJ2-3. Per the germline V gene, CDR1 is LGHDT and CDR2 is YNNKEL (reference sequence). The CDR3 has 14 residues. CDR3 sequence reads: CASADFPSTDTQYF.